The 3 T cell receptor beta chains below come from one sample, sequenced in a study of shared clonotypes between healthy human individuals. The assay was immunoSEQ multiplex PCR, and TCRdb's table has in-frame clones only and misses some. The data contain over a million clones, about 84% of them singletons. Input material: memory CD4+ T cells from PBMCs. Specified subset: CD45RA-negative fraction. These receptors were obtained from a young man in good health. Some clones in this sample may be carry-over from other donors' samples.

This clone was found once. The chain is built from TRBV6-5 and TRBJ1-2, with 7 bases identical to TRBD1. Germline V gene lookup returns CDR1 MNHEY and CDR2 SVGAGI. The J segment lost 5 bases and the V segment lost 6 bases, leaving 6 bases of the junction unmatched. This CDR3 region has 13 residues. The CDR3 region has the DNA TGTGCCAGCAGGCCCGGGACAGCATATGGCTACACCTTC. Encoded protein: CASRPGTAYGYTF.

V gene TRBV7-9 combines with J gene TRBJ2-5; TRBD2 matches 10 bases. This CDR3 has 16 amino acids. V was pared by 3 bases and J by 5 bases, with 9 bases of the junction left unmatched. Germline V lookup: CDR1 SEHNR, CDR2 FQNEAQ (reference sequence). The CDR3 DNA sequence: TGTGCCAGCAGCTTTCGGGCTAGCGGGAGATCGGAGACCCAGTACTTC. Residues: CASSFRASGRSETQYF. Using reference TRBV7-9 and TRBJ2-5 for the parts outside the CDR3, the full variable domain is DTGVSQNPRHKITKRGQNVTFRCDPISEHNRLYWYRQTLGQGPEFLTYFQNEAQLEKSRLLSDRFSAERPKGSFSTLEIQRTEQGDSAMYLCASSFRASGRSETQYFGPGTRLLVL.

This chain uses TRBV7-9 with TRBJ2-5; D is possibly TRBD1 or TRBD2 (6 bases each). Gene TRBJ2-7 matches the end of the DNA better, so the J call may be wrong. Germline CDR1 reads SEHNR; CDR2 reads FQNEAQ (reference sequence). The CDR3 consists of 14 residues. CDR3 amino acids: CASSLPKGGYEQYF. Written as DNA, the CDR3 is TGTGCCAGCAGCCTCCCGAAGGGGGGCTACGAGCAGTACTTC.